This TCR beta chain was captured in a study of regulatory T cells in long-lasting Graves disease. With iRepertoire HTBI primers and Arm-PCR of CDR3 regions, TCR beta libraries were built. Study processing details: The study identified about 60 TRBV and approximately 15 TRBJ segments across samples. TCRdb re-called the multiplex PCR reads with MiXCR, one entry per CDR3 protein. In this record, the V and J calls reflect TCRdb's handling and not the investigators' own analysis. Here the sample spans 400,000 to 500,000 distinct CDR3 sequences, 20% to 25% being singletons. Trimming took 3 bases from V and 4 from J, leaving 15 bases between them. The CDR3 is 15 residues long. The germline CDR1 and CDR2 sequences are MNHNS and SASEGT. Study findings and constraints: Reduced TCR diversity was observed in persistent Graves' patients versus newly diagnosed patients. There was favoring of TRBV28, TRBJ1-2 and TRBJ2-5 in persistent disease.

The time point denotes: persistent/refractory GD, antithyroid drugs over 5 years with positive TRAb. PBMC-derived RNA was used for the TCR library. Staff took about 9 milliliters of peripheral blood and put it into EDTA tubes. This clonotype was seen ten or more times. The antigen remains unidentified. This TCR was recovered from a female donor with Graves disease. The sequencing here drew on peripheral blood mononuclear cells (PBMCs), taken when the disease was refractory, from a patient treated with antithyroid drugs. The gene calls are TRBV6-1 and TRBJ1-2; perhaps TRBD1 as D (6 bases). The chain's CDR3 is CASSDRTGIIYGYTF. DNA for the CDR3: TGTGCCAGCAGTGATCGCACAGGGATTATCTATGGCTACACCTTC.